The clone carrying this T cell receptor beta chain was counted between two and nine times. The target antigen is unknown. The data were obtained in a study of T cells after yellow fever vaccination. Overall study: Fractions containing few cells were prepared with SMART-Seq v4 Ultra Low Input.

Study findings and constraints: A weaker secondary response peaked on day 5, the primary on day 15.

For TCR, cDNA came from 5'RACE template switching, which added a universal primer site and UMIs. From the 5' RACE reads, TCRdb called clonotypes with MiXCR, one entry per CDR3 protein. This sample has 65,000 to 90,000 distinct CDR3 sequences; about 7.7% occur once, and the top ten carry 35% to 45%. The CDR3 runs to 16 residues. Trimming cost V 1 base and J 1 base; bases outside gene matches: 4. CDR1 is MNHEY and CDR2 is SMNVEV in the germline V gene (reference sequence). Sample: CD8+ T cells sorted from PBMCs, taken on the day of the yellow fever booster vaccination. The clonotype originates from a man aged 25 to 45 who received the YFV17D yellow fever vaccine. The chain carries TRBV27 and TRBJ2-5; TRBD1 matches 9 bases. CDR3 residues: CASSLLGQGIQETQYF. In DNA form, the CDR3 reads TGTGCCAGCAGTTTATTAGGACAGGGGATCCAAGAGACCCAGTACTTC.